The clone carrying this TCR beta chain has a count of ten or more. Its antigen remains unknown. V was pared by 0 bases and J by 2 bases, with 0 bases of the junction left unmatched. Germline CDR1 reads SGDLS; CDR2 reads YYNGEE. This CDR3 has 14 residues. The source of the sample is a study of T cells after yellow fever vaccination. Overall study: Any fraction with a low cell number was prepared using SMART-Seq v4 Ultra Low Input. Study findings and constraints: In post-booster samples, most primary-vaccination clones reappeared (96% CD4, 70% to 90% CD8).

Template switching by 5'RACE produced TCR cDNA, adding a universal primer site and UMIs. Via MiXCR, TCRdb re-called the 5' RACE reads, giving one row per CDR3 protein. The data contain some 240,000 distinct CDR3 sequences, roughly 3.5% of them singletons. The rearrangement uses TRBV9 and TRBJ2-7, with 9 positions matching TRBD2. This TCR was recovered from a man between 18 and 29 years old who received the YFV17D yellow fever vaccine. Sequencing was performed on PBMCs, taken 15 days after the yellow fever booster vaccination. CDR3 coding DNA: TGTGCCAGCAGCGTAGGCGGGGGGGCCTACGAGCAGTACTTC. As protein: CASSVGGGAYEQYF. Full variable domain (outside the CDR3, taken from reference TRBV9 and TRBJ2-7): DSGVTQTPKHLITATGQRVTLRCSPRSGDLSVYWYQQSLDQGLQFLIQYYNGEERAKGNILERFSAQQFPDLHSELNLSSLELGDSALYFCASSVGGGAYEQYFGPGTRLTVT.